This T cell receptor (beta chain) was documented in a study of response to subunit inactivated influenza vaccine (dated by TCRdb to the late 2010s). Turning to the overall study: To follow how T cells responded to a trivalent subunit inactivated influenza vaccine, the researchers relied on deep quantitative profiling of the T cell receptor repertoire. The investigation overall reported the following: The authors proposed that each seasonal influenza vaccination may bring in only a limited number of new T cells.

This clonotype was picked up a small number of times. Its antigen specificity is not known. Per-base qualities were not stored, and no clone one base away is much larger. CDR1 and CDR2, looked up from the germline V gene, are SGHRS and YFSETQ. V drops 4 bases and J drops 4 bases, leaving 9 bases in between. The CDR3 runs 13 amino acids, cysteine and phenylalanine included. The kept DNA is CDR3 alone, 39 bases in frame from the first base. Libraries came from RT-PCR. TCRdb shows the sequencer as Illumina HiSeq 2500. In-frame beta chains were kept once TCRdb had trimmed the public reads at Q25 with fastp and called clones with MiXCR. Duplicate CDR3 protein sequences are folded into a single record with the most common DNA and genes. A total of around 850,000 distinct CDR3 sequences appear in this sample, around 18% of them only once. About 11% of the sample is in the top ten clones.

The sample was PBMCs from blood, taken 4 to 6 days after vaccination. This receptor chain uses TRBV5-1 and TRBJ2-1; the D gene cannot be resolved beyond TRBD1 or TRBD2, each matching 6 bases. The clonotype was recovered from a man over 45 who received an inactivated influenza vaccine. Donor details come from another sample of the same person, matched by shared clones. The CDR3 loop reads CASSRGPYNEQFF. The nucleotide sequence is given as TGCGCCAGCAGCCGGGGGCCTTACAATGAGCAGTTCTTC.